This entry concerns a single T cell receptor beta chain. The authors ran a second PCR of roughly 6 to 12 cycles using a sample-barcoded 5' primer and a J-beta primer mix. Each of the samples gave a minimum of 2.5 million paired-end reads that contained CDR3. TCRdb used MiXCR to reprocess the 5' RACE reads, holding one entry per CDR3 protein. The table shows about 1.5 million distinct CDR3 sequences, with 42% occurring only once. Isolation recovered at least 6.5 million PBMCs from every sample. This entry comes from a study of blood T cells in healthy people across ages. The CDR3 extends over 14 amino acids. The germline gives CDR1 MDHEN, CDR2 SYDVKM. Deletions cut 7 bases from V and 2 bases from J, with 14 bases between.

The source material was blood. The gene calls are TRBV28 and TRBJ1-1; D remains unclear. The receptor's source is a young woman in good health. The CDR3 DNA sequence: TGTGCCAGCACCCGCGGGCTCTTCAACACTGAAGCTTTCTTT. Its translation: CASTRGLFNTEAFF. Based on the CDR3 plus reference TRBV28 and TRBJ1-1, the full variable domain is DVKVTQSSRYLVKRTGEKVFLECVQDMDHENMFWYRQDPGLGLRLIYFSYDVKMKEKGDIPEGYSVSREKKERFSLILESASTNQTSMYLCASTRGLFNTEAFFGQGTRLTVV.